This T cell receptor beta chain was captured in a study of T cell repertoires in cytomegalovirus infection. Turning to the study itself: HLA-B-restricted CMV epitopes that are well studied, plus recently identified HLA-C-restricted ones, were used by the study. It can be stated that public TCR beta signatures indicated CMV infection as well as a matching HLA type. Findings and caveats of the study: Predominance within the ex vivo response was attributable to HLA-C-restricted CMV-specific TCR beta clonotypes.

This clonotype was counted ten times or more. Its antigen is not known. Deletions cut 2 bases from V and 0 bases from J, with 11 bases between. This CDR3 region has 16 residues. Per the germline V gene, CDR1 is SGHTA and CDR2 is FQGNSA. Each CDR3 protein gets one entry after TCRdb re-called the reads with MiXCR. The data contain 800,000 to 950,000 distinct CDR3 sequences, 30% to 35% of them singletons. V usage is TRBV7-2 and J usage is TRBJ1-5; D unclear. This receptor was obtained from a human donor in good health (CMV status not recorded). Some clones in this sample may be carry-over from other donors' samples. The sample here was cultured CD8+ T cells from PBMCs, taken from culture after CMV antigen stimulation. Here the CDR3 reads CASSLIQGFSNQPQHF. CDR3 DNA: TGTGCCAGCAGCTTAATTCAAGGATTTAGCAATCAGCCCCAGCATTTT.